The clone carrying this T cell receptor beta chain was observed a few times. The protocol was immunoSEQ multiplex PCR, while the TCRdb copy is restricted to in-frame clones and leaves out a portion. Altogether fewer than 200,000 clones are present, about 87% being singletons, with the ten largest covering about 2.6%. Trimming stripped 9 bases from V and 4 bases from J, with 13 bases between. The CDR3 extends over 13 amino acids. In germline, CDR1 is SGHTA, CDR2 FQGNSA. The entry originates in a study of blood T cell repertoires in COVID-19. Specimen: peripheral blood. The receptor was derived from a middle-aged man with active or convalescent COVID-19. The gene calls are TRBV7-2 and TRBJ1-3, with a possible D match to TRBD1 (6 bases). CDR3 protein: CASGQYLGNTIYF. Written as DNA, the CDR3 is TGTGCCAGTGGACAGTACCTGGGAAACACCATATATTTT.